A selection of T cell receptor beta chains follows, all from one sample in a study of cytomegalovirus exposure and HLA in healthy donors. Produced via immunoSEQ multiplex PCR; TCRdb's table is partial and in-frame only. The data contain 220,000 or so clones, about 74% of them singletons. Sequenced input: PBMCs. These receptors all stem from a young woman in good health and CMV-seronegative. Both conserved end residues are part of each CDR3. The order of the fields is CDR3 protein, J gene, V gene.

CDR3: CASSEWGGASSGANVLTF
J: TRBJ2-6
V: TRBV6-1

CDR3: CASSGLPTRPIGELFF
J: TRBJ2-2
V: TRBV11-3

CDR3: CASSPGTGSSYEQYF
J: TRBJ2-7
V: TRBV6-5

CDR3: CASSLYHGYTF
J: TRBJ1-2
V: TRBV18

CDR3: CASSLARYQPQHF
J: TRBJ1-5
V: TRBV7-9

CDR3: CSVALRGKPYEQYF
J: TRBJ2-7
V: TRBV29-1

CDR3: CASSKDRVGDNEQFF
J: TRBJ2-1
V: TRBV6-5

CDR3: CASSPSGRGDGELFF
J: TRBJ2-2
V: TRBV7-7

CDR3: CASSLGPRPNTEAFF
J: TRBJ1-1
V: TRBV7-2

CDR3: CASSWTVSTEAFF
J: TRBJ1-1
V: TRBV7-2

CDR3: CASSTEGSGTSTDTQYF
J: TRBJ2-3
V: TRBV5-5

CDR3: CASSPVTGGLNTQAFF
J: TRBJ1-1
V: TRBV5-1

CDR3: CASRERGGAGAITDTQYF
J: TRBJ2-3
V: TRBV5-1

CDR3: CASSSGDRAATQYF
J: TRBJ2-5
V: TRBV5-1

CDR3: CASSPRARGLDGTEAFF
J: TRBJ1-1
V: TRBV18

CDR3: CASSPPDAGTYEQYF
J: TRBJ2-7
V: TRBV18

CDR3: CASSGPGRRGEKLFF
J: TRBJ1-4
V: TRBV28

CDR3: CASSFDRALYGYTF
J: TRBJ1-2
V: TRBV9

CDR3: CASGTGTIHTGELFF
J: TRBJ2-2
V: TRBV12-5

CDR3: CASSWDRANTEAFF
J: TRBJ1-1
V: TRBV5-6

CDR3: CASSSDRAGFNDQPQHF
J: TRBJ1-5
V: TRBV7-2

CDR3: CASSPPSNTGELFF
J: TRBJ2-2
V: TRBV5-5

CDR3: CSFSEQVGTEAFF
J: TRBJ1-1
V: TRBV29-1

CDR3: CASSSTGEPTYEQYF
J: TRBJ2-7
V: TRBV5-5

CDR3: CASSQAGGGTEAFF
J: TRBJ1-1
V: TRBV4-2

CDR3: CASSLKDREDYEQYF
J: TRBJ2-7
V: TRBV5-4

CDR3: CASTGGSGELFF
J: TRBJ2-2
V: TRBV9

CDR3: CASSPGTGGYEQYF
J: TRBJ2-7
V: TRBV27

CDR3: CASSAELAIGELFF
J: TRBJ2-2
V: TRBV10-1

CDR3: CAWKGYSYEQYF
J: TRBJ2-7
V: TRBV30

CDR3: CASSVNEGQPQHF
J: TRBJ1-5
V: TRBV6-6

CDR3: CASKAQPSVDTQYF
J: TRBJ2-3
V: TRBV7-9

CDR3: CASTPDRMMNTEAFF
J: TRBJ1-1
V: TRBV6-5

CDR3: CASSLHQGFGYTF
J: TRBJ1-2
V: TRBV6-5

CDR3: CASSEAGSVNTGELFF
J: TRBJ2-2
V: TRBV2

CDR3: CASSFFQALNYGYTF
J: TRBJ1-2
V: TRBV7-9

CDR3: CASSPLAGGIPDTQYF
J: TRBJ2-3
V: TRBV7-6

CDR3: CASDRQGAVGYTF
J: TRBJ1-2
V: TRBV12-5